These 8 T cell receptor beta chains were sequenced from one sample in a study of TIL therapy for anti-PD-1-resistant metastatic lung cancer. Time point in this sample: pre-treatment sample, taken before nivolumab and TIL therapy. The immunoSEQ assay was v3. The assay was immunoSEQ multiplex PCR, and TCRdb's table has in-frame clones only and misses some. The data hold about 53,000 clones, with about 73% observed a single time. The sample in question was blood, obtained at baseline. Receptors were obtained from a person between 25 and 80 years old with non-small cell lung cancer.

J is TRBJ2-4 and V is TRBV5-5; TRBD1 agrees at 9 bases. Looked up from germline, CDR1 is SGHKS and CDR2 is YYEKEE (reference sequence). The CDR3 consists of 16 residues. Trimming took 7 bases from V and 0 from J; bases not matched to a gene: 8. The CDR3 nucleotides read TGTGCCAGCTCCCCAGGACAGGGGATAGCCAAAAACATTCAGTACTTC. Amino acids: CASSPGQGIAKNIQYF.

This chain uses TRBV7-3 with TRBJ2-5; possible D gene TRBD2, 5 bases. The length of the CDR3 is 13 residues. Between the trimmed V and J ends, which lost 8 bases and 2 bases, there was a span of 12 bases. Germline V gene lookup returns CDR1 SGHTA and CDR2 FQGTGA. CDR3 region: CASAPGVQETQYF. As DNA, the CDR3 is TGTGCCAGCGCCCCCGGGGTACAAGAGACCCAGTACTTC.

In this sample, this clone turned up a few times. The V call is TRBV18, the J call TRBJ1-1, with D unresolved. Germline CDR1 and CDR2: KGHSH and LQKENI. The CDR3 runs to 15 residues. The germline V and J ends were trimmed by 4 bases and 0 bases, with 12 bases remaining between them. In DNA form, the CDR3 reads TGTGCCAGCTCACTATCTCACGTAGTGAACACTGAAGCTTTCTTT. Translation: CASSLSHVVNTEAFF.

The chain links TRBV14 to TRBJ2-7; tentatively, D is TRBD2 (5 bases). The CDR3 is 13 amino acids. V was cut by 0 bases and J by 8 bases, with 11 bases left in between. Germline CDR1 SGHDN, CDR2 FVKESK. The CDR3, as DNA: TGTGCCAGCAGCCAAGATCTGACTATGCAGCAGTACTTC. This gives the protein CASSQDLTMQQYF. Full variable domain (outside the CDR3, taken from reference TRBV14 and TRBJ2-7): EAGVTQFPSHSVIEKGQTVTLRCDPISGHDNLYWYRRVMGKEIKFLLHFVKESKQDESGMPNNRFLAERTGGTYSTLKVQPAELEDSGVYFCASSQDLTMQQYFGPGTRLTVT.

The gene calls are TRBV27 and TRBJ2-7; D may be TRBD1 or TRBD2 (5 bases each). The V gene's germline CDR1 is MNHEY and CDR2 SMNVEV (reference sequence). The CDR3 is made up of 15 amino acids. V lost 3 bases, J lost 4 bases, and 16 bases lay in between. The CDR3 spells CASSFLWDPKYEQYF. CDR3 coding DNA: TGTGCCAGCAGTTTTCTATGGGACCCCAAATACGAGCAGTACTTC.

The chain recombines TRBV4-3 with TRBJ1-2, with D tentatively TRBD1 (6 bases). Germline V CDR1 and CDR2: LGHNA, YSLEER. This CDR3 is 16 amino acids long. V was clipped by 0 bases and J by 5 bases, with 16 bases between them. The CDR3 here is CASSQDPGTLDYGYTF. The CDR3 coding sequence is TGCGCCAGCAGCCAAGACCCCGGGACACTGGATTATGGCTACACCTTC.

Only one count was recorded for this clone. This chain connects TRBV11-3 to TRBJ1-4; D unresolved. The V gene lost 3 bases and the J gene lost 8 bases, with 19 bases spanning the gap. CDR1 and CDR2 (germline): SGHNT, YENEEA. This CDR3 contains 16 residues. CDR3 DNA: TGTGCCAGCAGCTTGGGCGGTGCCCCGTCGCAGGAAAAACTGTTTTTT. Its translation is CASSLGGAPSQEKLFF.

The chain carries TRBV12-5 and TRBJ2-7; D remains ambiguous. This CDR3 has 12 residues. CDR1 and CDR2 from the germline V gene are LGHNT and FRNRAP. V was clipped by 0 bases and J by 5 bases, with 5 bases between them. The DNA for the CDR3 is TGTGCTAGTGGTTTGGTGGGCGACGAGCAGTACTTC. Amino acids: CASGLVGDEQYF.